This T cell receptor beta chain was documented in a study of blood T cell repertoires in COVID-19. This clone was observed a single time. Sequenced by immunoSEQ multiplex PCR; TCRdb stores in-frame clones only, minus some. The sample holds roughly 70,000 clones; about 88% are singletons and the top ten take roughly 3.9%. The J segment lost 0 bases and the V segment lost 3 bases, leaving 12 bases of the junction unmatched. The germline CDR1 and CDR2 sequences are MNHEY and SMNVEV (reference sequence). This CDR3 is built from 19 residues. This TCR was sampled from a man aged 65 to 85 with active COVID-19. The V gene is TRBV27, the J gene TRBJ2-3; 10 bases agree with TRBD2. Sequencing was done on a sample of peripheral blood. The CDR3 protein is CASSFGPGSGRFSTDTQYF. For the CDR3, the DNA is TGTGCCAGCAGTTTTGGGCCGGGTAGCGGGAGGTTTAGCACAGATACGCAGTATTTT.